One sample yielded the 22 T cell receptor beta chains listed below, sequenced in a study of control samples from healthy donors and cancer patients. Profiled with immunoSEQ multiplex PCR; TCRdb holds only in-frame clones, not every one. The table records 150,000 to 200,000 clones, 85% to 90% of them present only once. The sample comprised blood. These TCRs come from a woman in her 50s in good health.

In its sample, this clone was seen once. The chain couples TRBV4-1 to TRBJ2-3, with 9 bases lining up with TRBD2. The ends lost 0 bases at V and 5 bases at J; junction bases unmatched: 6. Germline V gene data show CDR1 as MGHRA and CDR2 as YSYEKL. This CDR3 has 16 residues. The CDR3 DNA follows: TGCGCCAGCAGCCAAGATCTTAGCGGGGGTGGAGATACGCAGTATTTT. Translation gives CASSQDLSGGGDTQYF.

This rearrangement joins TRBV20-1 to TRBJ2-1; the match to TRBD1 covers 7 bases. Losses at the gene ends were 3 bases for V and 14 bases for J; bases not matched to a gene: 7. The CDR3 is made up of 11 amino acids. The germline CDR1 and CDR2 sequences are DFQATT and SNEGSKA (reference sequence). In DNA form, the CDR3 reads TGCAGTGCTAGTGCGCTCGACAGGGAGTTCTTC. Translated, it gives CSASALDREFF.

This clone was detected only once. CDR3 in amino acids: CASSHRYGGGAAETQYF. The CDR3 DNA follows: TGTGCCAGCAGCCATAGATATGGCGGGGGGGCGGCAGAGACCCAGTACTTC. This sequence joins TRBV11-2 and TRBJ2-5, with 9 bases aligning to TRBD2. Germline trimming cut 5 bases from V and 4 bases from J; bases unmatched to any gene: 14. Looked up from germline, CDR1 is SGHAT and CDR2 is FQNNGV. The CDR3 runs to 17 residues.

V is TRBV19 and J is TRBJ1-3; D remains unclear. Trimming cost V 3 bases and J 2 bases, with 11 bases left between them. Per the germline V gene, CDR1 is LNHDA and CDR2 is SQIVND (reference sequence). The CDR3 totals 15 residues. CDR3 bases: TGTGCCAGTAGTATTCAAGGCAGCGCTGGAAACACCATATATTTT. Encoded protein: CASSIQGSAGNTIYF.

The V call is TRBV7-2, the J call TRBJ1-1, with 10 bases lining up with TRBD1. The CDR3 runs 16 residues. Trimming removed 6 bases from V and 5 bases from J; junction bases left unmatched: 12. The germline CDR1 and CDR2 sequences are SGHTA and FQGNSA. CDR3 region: CASSYVPGQGRTEAFF. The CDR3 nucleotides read TGTGCCAGCAGTTACGTCCCGGGACAGGGGCGGACTGAAGCTTTCTTT. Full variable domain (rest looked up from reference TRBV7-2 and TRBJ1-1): GAGVSQSPSNKVTEKGKDVELRCDPISGHTALYWYRQSLGQGLEFLIYFQGNSAPDKSGLPSDRFSAERTGGSVSTLTIQRTQQEDSAVYLCASSYVPGQGRTEAFFGQGTRLTVV.

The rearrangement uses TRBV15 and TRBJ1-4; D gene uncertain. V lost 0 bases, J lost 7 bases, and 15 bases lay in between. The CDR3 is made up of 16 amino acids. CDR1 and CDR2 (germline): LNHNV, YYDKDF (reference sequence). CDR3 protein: CATSRDRAGLGEKLFF. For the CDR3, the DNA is TGTGCCACCAGCAGAGACCGGGCGGGTTTAGGTGAAAAACTGTTTTTT.

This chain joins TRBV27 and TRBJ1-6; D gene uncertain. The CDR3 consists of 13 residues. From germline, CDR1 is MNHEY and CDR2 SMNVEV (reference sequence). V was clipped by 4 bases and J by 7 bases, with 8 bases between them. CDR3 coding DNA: TGTGCCAGCAGTTCCCTGGCAAATTCACCCCTCCACTTT. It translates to CASSSLANSPLHF.

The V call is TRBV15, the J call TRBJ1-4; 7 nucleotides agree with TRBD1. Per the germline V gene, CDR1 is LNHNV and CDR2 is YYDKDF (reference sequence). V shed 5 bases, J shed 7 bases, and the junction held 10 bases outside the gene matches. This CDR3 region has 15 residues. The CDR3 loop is CATSLVRGRPEKLFF. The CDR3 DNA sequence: TGTGCCACCAGCCTTGTCAGGGGGAGACCTGAAAAACTGTTTTTT.

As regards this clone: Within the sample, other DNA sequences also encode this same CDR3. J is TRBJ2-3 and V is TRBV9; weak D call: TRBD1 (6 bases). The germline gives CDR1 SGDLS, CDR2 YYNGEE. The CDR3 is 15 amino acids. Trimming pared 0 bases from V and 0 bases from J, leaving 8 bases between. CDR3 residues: CASSVAGTSTDTQYF. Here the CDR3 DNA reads TGTGCCAGCAGCGTAGCAGGGACAAGCACAGATACGCAGTATTTT.

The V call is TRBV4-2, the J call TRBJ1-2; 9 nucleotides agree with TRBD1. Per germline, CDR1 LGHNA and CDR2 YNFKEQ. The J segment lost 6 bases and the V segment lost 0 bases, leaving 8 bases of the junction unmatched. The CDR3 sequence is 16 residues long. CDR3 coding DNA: TGTGCCAGCAGCCAAGACCCGGGACAGGGTTGGAATGGCTACACCTTC. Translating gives CASSQDPGQGWNGYTF.

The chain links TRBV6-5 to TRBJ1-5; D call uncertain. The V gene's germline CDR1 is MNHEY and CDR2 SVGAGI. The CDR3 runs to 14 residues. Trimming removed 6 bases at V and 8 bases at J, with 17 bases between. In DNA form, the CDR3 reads TGTGCCAGCAGCTCCCGGTTGGAAAGGGAGCCCCAGCATTTT. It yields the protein CASSSRLEREPQHF.

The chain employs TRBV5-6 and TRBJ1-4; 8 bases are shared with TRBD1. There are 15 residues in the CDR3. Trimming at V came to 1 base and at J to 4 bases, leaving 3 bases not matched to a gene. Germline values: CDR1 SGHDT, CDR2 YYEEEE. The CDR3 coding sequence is TGTGCCAGCAGCTTGACAGGGGGTTATAATGAAAAACTGTTTTTT. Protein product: CASSLTGGYNEKLFF.

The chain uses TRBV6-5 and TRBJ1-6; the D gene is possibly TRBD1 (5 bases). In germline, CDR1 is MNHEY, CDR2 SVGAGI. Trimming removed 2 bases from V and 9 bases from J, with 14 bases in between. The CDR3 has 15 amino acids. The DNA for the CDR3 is TGTGCCAGCAGTTACCACCAGGGATTGGGTTCACCCCTCCACTTT. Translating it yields CASSYHQGLGSPLHF.

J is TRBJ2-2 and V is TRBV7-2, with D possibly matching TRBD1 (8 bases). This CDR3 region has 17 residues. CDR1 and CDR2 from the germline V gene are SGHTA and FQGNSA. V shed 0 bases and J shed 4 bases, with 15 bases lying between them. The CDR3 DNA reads TGTGCCAGCAGCTTAGCCGGACAGGGAGGGGGCACCGGGGAGCTGTTTTTT. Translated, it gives CASSLAGQGGGTGELFF.

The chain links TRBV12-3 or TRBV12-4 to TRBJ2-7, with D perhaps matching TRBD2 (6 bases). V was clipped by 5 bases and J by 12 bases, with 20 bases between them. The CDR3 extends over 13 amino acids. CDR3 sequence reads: CASSPAAWRGGYF. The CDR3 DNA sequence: TGTGCCAGCAGTCCCGCGGCTTGGAGGGGTGGGTACTTC.

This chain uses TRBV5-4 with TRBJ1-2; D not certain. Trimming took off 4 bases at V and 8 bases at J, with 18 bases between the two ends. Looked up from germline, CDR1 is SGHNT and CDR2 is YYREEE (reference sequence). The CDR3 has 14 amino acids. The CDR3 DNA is TGTGCCAGCAGCCTAGTCGCTGGTGGGCGCGGCTACACCTTC. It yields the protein CASSLVAGGRGYTF.

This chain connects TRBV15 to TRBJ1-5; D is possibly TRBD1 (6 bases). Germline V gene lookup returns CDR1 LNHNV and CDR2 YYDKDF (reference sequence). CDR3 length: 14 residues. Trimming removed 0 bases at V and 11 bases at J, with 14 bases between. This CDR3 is CATSRDQGMGAQHF. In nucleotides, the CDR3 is TGTGCCACCAGCAGAGATCAGGGGATGGGGGCCCAGCATTTT.

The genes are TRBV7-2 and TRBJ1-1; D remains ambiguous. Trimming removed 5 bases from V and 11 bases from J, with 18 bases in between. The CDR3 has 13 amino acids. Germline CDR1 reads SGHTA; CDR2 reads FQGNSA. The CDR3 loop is CASSPSGGVVAFF. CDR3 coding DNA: TGTGCCAGCAGCCCATCGGGAGGCGTCGTGGCTTTCTTT.

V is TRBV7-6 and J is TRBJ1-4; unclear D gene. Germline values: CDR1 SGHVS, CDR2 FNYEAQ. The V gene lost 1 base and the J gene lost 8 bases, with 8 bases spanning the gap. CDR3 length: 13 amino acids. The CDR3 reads CASSLGLEEKLFF. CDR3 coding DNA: TGTGCCAGCAGCTTAGGACTTGAGGAAAAACTGTTTTTT.

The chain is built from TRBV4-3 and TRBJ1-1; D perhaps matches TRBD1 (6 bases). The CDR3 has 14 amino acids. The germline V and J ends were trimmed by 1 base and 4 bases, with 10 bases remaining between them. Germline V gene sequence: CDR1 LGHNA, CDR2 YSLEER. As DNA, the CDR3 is TGCGCCAGCAGCCAAGGACAGGCCTTCACTGAAGCTTTCTTT. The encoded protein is CASSQGQAFTEAFF.

The CDR3: CASSSDVGRGGSEQFF. The DNA for the CDR3 is TGTGCCAGCAGTTCCGATGTCGGCAGGGGGGGGAGTGAGCAGTTCTTC. The V and J genes are TRBV6-6 and TRBJ2-1; D may correspond to TRBD1 or TRBD2 (7 bases each). Per the germline V gene, CDR1 is MNHNY and CDR2 is SVGAGI (reference sequence). The CDR3 has 16 residues. V lost 4 bases and J 9 bases, leaving 22 bases between the germline ends.

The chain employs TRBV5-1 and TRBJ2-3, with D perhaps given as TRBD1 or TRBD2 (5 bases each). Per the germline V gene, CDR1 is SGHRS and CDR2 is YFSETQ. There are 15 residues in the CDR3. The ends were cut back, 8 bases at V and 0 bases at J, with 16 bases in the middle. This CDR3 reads CASPALGESTDTQYF. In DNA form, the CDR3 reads TGCGCCAGTCCCGCACTAGGGGAGAGCACAGATACGCAGTATTTT. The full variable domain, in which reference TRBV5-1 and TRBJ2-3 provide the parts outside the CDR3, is KAGVTQTPRYLIKTRGQQVTLSCSPISGHRSVSWYQQTPGQGLQFLFEYFSETQRNKGNFPGRFSGRQFSNSRSEMNVSTLELGDSALYLCASPALGESTDTQYFGPGTRLTVL.